This TCR beta chain was documented in a study of Graves' ophthalmopathy and Graves' hyperthyroidism. Study overall: Hyperthyroidism counted as stable given no ophthalmopathy within 18 months of follow-up.

This clonotype showed up many times. Antigen specificity is unknown. The CDR3 has 14 residues. CDR1 and CDR2 from the germline V gene are SNHLY and FYNNEI. Trimming took 6 bases from V and 2 from J; bases not matched to a gene: 5. The sequenced template was RNA, covering the TCR beta CDR3 region. RT-PCR was first run with HTBI primers, then multiplex PCR in a second round. TCRdb re-called the multiplex PCR reads with MiXCR, one entry per CDR3 protein. The sample has about 600,000 distinct CDR3 sequences, less than 45% seen once. Study-wide results and caveats: Ophthalmopathy progression was predicted by the model at around 70% sensitivity and about 72% specificity.

This TCR was sampled from an adult man with Graves' hyperthyroidism. The sequencing sample was made of peripheral blood or thyroid tissue (not recorded which). This sequence joins TRBV2 and TRBJ2-5, with 8 bases lining up with TRBD1. The CDR3 sequence: CASRVGQGQETQYF. The CDR3, as DNA: TGTGCCAGCAGGGTAGGACAGGGTCAAGAGACCCAGTACTTC.